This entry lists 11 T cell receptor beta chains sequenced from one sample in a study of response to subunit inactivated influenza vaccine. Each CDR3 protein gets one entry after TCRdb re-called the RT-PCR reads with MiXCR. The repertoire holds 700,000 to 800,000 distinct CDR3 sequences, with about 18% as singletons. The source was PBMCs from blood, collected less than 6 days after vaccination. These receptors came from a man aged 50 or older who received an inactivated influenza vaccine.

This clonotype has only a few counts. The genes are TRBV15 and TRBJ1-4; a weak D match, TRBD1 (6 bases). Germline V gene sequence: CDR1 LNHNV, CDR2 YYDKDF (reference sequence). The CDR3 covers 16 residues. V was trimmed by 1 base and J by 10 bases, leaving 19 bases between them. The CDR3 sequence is CATSRAPGRGKGKLFF. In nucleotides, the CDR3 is TGTGCCACCAGCAGAGCACCGGGGAGGGGGAAGGGAAAACTGTTTTTT.

This CDR3 reads CASRQNRGAQPQHF. CDR3 sequence (DNA): TGTGCCAGCAGACAAAACAGGGGCGCTCAGCCCCAGCATTTT. This rearrangement joins TRBV6-1 to TRBJ1-5; 7 nucleotides match TRBD1. CDR3 length: 14 amino acids. Germline V CDR1 and CDR2: MNHNS, SASEGT. V lost 6 bases, J lost 6 bases, and 8 bases stayed unmatched.

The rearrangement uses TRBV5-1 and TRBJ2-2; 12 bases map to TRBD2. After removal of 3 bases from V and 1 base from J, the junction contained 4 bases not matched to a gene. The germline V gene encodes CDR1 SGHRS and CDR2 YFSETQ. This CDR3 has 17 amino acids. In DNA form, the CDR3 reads TGCGCCAGCAGCTCGACTAGCGGGAGATGGAACACCGGGGAGCTGTTTTTT. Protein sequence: CASSSTSGRWNTGELFF.

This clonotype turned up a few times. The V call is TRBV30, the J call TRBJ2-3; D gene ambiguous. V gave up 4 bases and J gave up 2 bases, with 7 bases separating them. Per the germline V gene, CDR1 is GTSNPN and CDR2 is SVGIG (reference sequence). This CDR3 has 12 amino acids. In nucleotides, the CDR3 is TGTGCCTGGATGGGCCTCACAGATACGCAGTATTTT. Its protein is CAWMGLTDTQYF.

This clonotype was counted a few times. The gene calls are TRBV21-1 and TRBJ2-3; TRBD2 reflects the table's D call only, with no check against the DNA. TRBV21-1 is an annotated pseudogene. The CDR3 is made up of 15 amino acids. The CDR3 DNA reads TGTGCCACTCCCCCCTTCCTAGCGGGAGAAGATACGCAGTATTTT. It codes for CATPPFLAGEDTQYF.

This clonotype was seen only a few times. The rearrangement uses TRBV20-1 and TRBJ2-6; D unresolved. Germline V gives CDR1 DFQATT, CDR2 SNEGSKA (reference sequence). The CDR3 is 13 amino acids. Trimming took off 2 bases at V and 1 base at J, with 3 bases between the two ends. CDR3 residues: CSARLSGANVLTF. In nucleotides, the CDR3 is TGCAGTGCTAGACTATCTGGGGCCAACGTCCTGACTTTC.

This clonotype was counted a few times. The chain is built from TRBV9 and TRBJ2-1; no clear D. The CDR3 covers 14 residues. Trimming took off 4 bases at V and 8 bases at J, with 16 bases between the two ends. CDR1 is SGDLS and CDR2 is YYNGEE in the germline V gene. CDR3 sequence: CASSLGPPLDEQFF. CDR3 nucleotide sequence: TGTGCCAGCAGCCTCGGACCACCACTCGATGAGCAGTTCTTC.

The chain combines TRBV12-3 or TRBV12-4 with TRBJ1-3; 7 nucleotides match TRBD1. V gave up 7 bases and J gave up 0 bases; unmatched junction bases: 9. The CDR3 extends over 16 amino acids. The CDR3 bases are TGTGCCAGCACCCTGGGACAGTCCATCTCTGGAAACACCATATATTTT. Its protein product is CASTLGQSISGNTIYF.

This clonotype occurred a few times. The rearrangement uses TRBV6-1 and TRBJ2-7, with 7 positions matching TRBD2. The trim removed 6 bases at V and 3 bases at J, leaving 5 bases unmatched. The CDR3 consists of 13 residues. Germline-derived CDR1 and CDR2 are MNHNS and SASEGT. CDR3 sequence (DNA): TGTGCCAGCAGCCAACTAGCGTTCTACGAGCAGTACTTC. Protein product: CASSQLAFYEQYF.

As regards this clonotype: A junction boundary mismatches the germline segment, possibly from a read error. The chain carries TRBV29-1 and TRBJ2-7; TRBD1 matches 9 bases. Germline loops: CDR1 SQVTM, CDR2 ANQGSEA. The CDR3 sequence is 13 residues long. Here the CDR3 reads CSVEKGQGYEQNF. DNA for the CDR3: TGCAGCGTTGAGAAGGGACAGGGTTACGAGCAGAACTTC.

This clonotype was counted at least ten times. CDR3 amino acids: CSAEGSTGAFNQPQHF. The CDR3 coding sequence is TGCAGTGCTGAGGGGTCTACAGGGGCCTTTAATCAGCCCCAGCATTTT. V gene TRBV20-1 combines with J gene TRBJ1-5, with 7 bases fitting TRBD1. The CDR3 has 16 residues. Germline assignment: CDR1 DFQATT and CDR2 SNEGSKA (reference sequence). The V gene end was trimmed by 5 bases and the J gene end by 4 bases; junction bases not matched to a gene: 14.